This T cell receptor beta chain was sequenced during a study of control samples from healthy donors and cancer patients. Sequencing used immunoSEQ multiplex PCR; TCRdb keeps in-frame clones, though not all of them. Counted here are some 20,000 clones, 88% occurring once; the ten biggest clones make up more than 8%. The table lists this clone with a few counts. The sequencing input was PBMCs. The clonotype was recovered from a woman in her sixties with head and neck cancer.

The CDR3 spells CASSLGNSWSETQYF. The CDR3 nucleotides are TGTGCCAGCAGCTTAGGGAATAGTTGGTCAGAGACCCAGTACTTC. The V and J genes are TRBV7-2 and TRBJ2-5; D is unclear. CDR3 length: 15 amino acids. Deletions cut 1 base from V and 4 bases from J, with 13 bases between. Per the germline V gene, CDR1 is SGHTA and CDR2 is FQGNSA.